This passage covers 12 T cell receptor beta chains from one sample sequenced in a study of T-cell memory formation after mild COVID-19. TCRdb reprocessed the 5' RACE reads with MiXCR, giving one entry per CDR3 protein. The top ten clones hold 23% of a sample with around 300,000 distinct CDR3 sequences, about 20% of them seen once. Source material: PBMCs or a T cell subset sorted from them (not recorded which). The receptor set was obtained from a young man who had mild COVID-19 (a few samples of this study predate the infection). Cell type and time point are not known.

This clonotype was seen a handful of times. This rearrangement joins TRBV6-2 or TRBV6-3 to TRBJ2-5, with D tentatively TRBD2 (6 bases). The CDR3 spans 15 residues. The germline gives CDR1 MNHEY, CDR2 SVGEGT. Deletions cut 3 bases from V and 3 bases from J, with 14 bases between. The CDR3 DNA is TGTGCCAGCAGTTATGGCGCGGGGCAAAAAGAGACCCAGTACTTC. Translating it yields CASSYGAGQKETQYF.

The CDR3 DNA reads as TGTGCCAGCAGCTTAGGCACAGGTTGGACTGAAGCTTTCTTT. This translates into CASSLGTGWTEAFF. The chain joins TRBV7-2 to TRBJ1-1; weak D call: TRBD1 (5 bases). CDR1 and CDR2 from the germline V gene are SGHTA and FQGNSA. Trimming pared 1 base from V and 5 bases from J, leaving 11 bases between. This CDR3 spans 14 amino acids. Filled out from reference TRBV7-2 and TRBJ1-1, the complete variable domain reads GAGVSQSPSNKVTEKGKDVELRCDPISGHTALYWYRQSLGQGLEFLIYFQGNSAPDKSGLPSDRFSAERTGGSVSTLTIQRTQQEDSAVYLCASSLGTGWTEAFFGQGTRLTVV.

Many counts were recorded for this clonotype. This chain joins TRBV7-2 and TRBJ1-2; D is unclear. The germline V gene has CDR1 SGHTA and CDR2 FQGNSA. The CDR3 runs to 14 residues. The V gene lost 5 bases and the J gene lost 3 bases, with 13 bases spanning the gap. The CDR3 DNA reads TGTGCCAGCAGCCCCGGACCATGGGACTATGGCTACACCTTC. It yields the protein CASSPGPWDYGYTF. The full variable domain, rest sourced from reference TRBV7-2 and TRBJ1-2, is GAGVSQSPSNKVTEKGKDVELRCDPISGHTALYWYRQSLGQGLEFLIYFQGNSAPDKSGLPSDRFSAERTGGSVSTLTIQRTQQEDSAVYLCASSPGPWDYGYTFGSGTRLTVV.

On this clonotype: This sequence may be a read error, since a much larger clone differs from it by one base. This chain connects TRBV7-2 to TRBJ2-1; no clear D gene. Germline CDR1 SGHTA, CDR2 FQGNSA. This CDR3 spans 16 amino acids. This chain's CDR3 is CASCLATRSSYNEQFF. DNA for the CDR3: TGTGCCAGCTGCTTAGCTACCAGAAGCTCCTACAATGAGCAGTTCTTC.

This clonotype was seen at least ten times. The genes are TRBV20-1 and TRBJ2-7, with D unresolved. V was pared by 1 base and J by 2 bases, with 12 bases between. The length of the CDR3 is 14 residues. Germline V gene sequence: CDR1 DFQATT, CDR2 SNEGSKA (reference sequence). CDR3 region: CSARGEDQTYEQYF. Here the CDR3 DNA reads TGCAGTGCTAGAGGTGAAGACCAGACCTACGAGCAGTACTTC.

The CDR3 coding sequence is TGTGCCAGCAGCAAAGACAGGCCTCTTAGGGGCACTGAAGCTTTCTTT. Amino acid sequence: CASSKDRPLRGTEAFF. The genes are TRBV6-5 and TRBJ1-1; D possibly corresponds to TRBD1 (6 bases). The V end lost 6 bases, the J end lost 4 bases, and 21 bases lay between the germline ends. CDR1 MNHEY and CDR2 SVGAGI come from the germline V gene. The CDR3 sequence is 16 residues long.

The CDR3 here is CASSTGGPEAFF. The CDR3 DNA follows: TGTGCCAGCAGTACCGGGGGCCCTGAAGCTTTCTTT. V gene TRBV6-2 or TRBV6-3 combines with J gene TRBJ1-1, with a possible D match to TRBD1 (6 bases). Germline-derived CDR1 and CDR2 are MNHEY and SVGEGT. The V end lost 5 bases, the J end lost 6 bases, and 10 bases lay between the germline ends. CDR3 size: 12 residues.

This clonotype appeared a few times. This sequence joins TRBV7-3 and TRBJ1-2; 7 nucleotides align to TRBD1. CDR1 and CDR2 from the germline V gene are SGHTA and FQGTGA. This CDR3 region has 13 residues. With 3 bases clipped from V and 6 bases from J, the junction kept 4 bases outside the gene matches. CDR3 DNA sequence: TGTGCCAGCAGCTTTACAGGGGACCATGGCTACACCTTC. Its protein product is CASSFTGDHGYTF.

This clonotype has at least ten counts. The chain is built from TRBV20-1 and TRBJ1-4, with D perhaps matching TRBD1 (6 bases). The CDR3 is made up of 12 amino acids. Germline CDR1 reads DFQATT; CDR2 reads SNEGSKA (reference sequence). For the CDR3, the DNA is TGCAGCGCAGGGGTGTCTAATGAAAAACTGTTTTTT. This sequence encodes CSAGVSNEKLFF.

The rearrangement uses TRBV7-2 and TRBJ2-7, with TRBD1 matching over 8 bases. The CDR3 consists of 16 residues. The germline CDR1 and CDR2 sequences are SGHTA and FQGNSA. The V segment lost 5 bases and the J segment 1 base; nucleotides outside the gene matches: 10. CDR3 region: CASSTRQGLGSYEQYF. For the CDR3, the DNA is TGTGCCAGCAGCACCAGACAGGGGTTGGGTTCCTACGAGCAGTACTTC. Full variable domain (missing parts from reference TRBV7-2 and TRBJ2-7): GAGVSQSPSNKVTEKGKDVELRCDPISGHTALYWYRQSLGQGLEFLIYFQGNSAPDKSGLPSDRFSAERTGGSVSTLTIQRTQQEDSAVYLCASSTRQGLGSYEQYFGPGTRLTVT.

The chain couples TRBV5-1 to TRBJ2-5; 7 bases align to TRBD1. The CDR3 totals 15 residues. V shed 4 bases and J 1 base; nucleotides not matched to a gene: 7. Germline V CDR1 and CDR2: SGHRS, YFSETQ. The CDR3 DNA sequence: TGCGCCAGCAGCGATCCCACAGGGGCCCAAGAGACCCAGTACTTC. Amino acid sequence: CASSDPTGAQETQYF.

By proportion, this clonotype is medium-sized. This rearrangement joins TRBV12-3 or TRBV12-4 to TRBJ1-6; 9 nucleotides line up with TRBD1. The V segment lost 3 bases and the J segment 7 bases; nucleotides outside the gene matches: 4. The CDR3 is made up of 15 amino acids. The CDR3 DNA reads TGTGCCAGCAGTTTTTTGGGACAGGGAAATTCACCCCTCCACTTT. It specifies CASSFLGQGNSPLHF.